This TCR beta chain is drawn from a study of T cell responses to AZD1222 COVID-19 vaccine. Study-level findings and limits: No repertoire was sampled before or during the peak T cell response, only after it. CD4 TCRs covered the whole spike, strongest at regions 160-218 and 743-854.

A word on this clone: Its cognate antigen is unknown.

The CDR3 consists of 14 residues. Trimming took 3 bases from V and 5 from J; bases not matched to a gene: 1. CDR1 is MNHNS, CDR2 SASEGT, per germline. Data came from immunoSEQ multiplex PCR; TCRdb stores just in-frame clones and leaves some out. Of about 75,000 clones in the sample, more than 70% are singletons; the top ten hold approximately 11%. This chain links TRBV6-1 with TRBJ2-2, with 9 bases that match TRBD2. Sequencing used peripheral blood, obtained 28 days after the second dose of the MenACWY control vaccine. The receptor comes from an adult who received the MenACWY meningococcal vaccine as a control. The CDR3 DNA reads as TGTGCCAGCAGTGAGGCGGGGGGGACCGGGGAGCTGTTTTTT. It is translated as CASSEAGGTGELFF.